The 8 T cell receptor beta chains below all came from one sample that was sequenced in a study of naive and memory T cell subsets. An equimolar mix of two oligonucleotides served as the beta constant-region primer for TRBC1 and TRBC2. Each CDR3 protein is one row after TCRdb ran MiXCR on the UMI-ligation and nested PCR reads. The sample lists 150,000 or so distinct CDR3 sequences; 15% to 20% were seen once. Material: naive CD4+ T cells from blood. The receptor source for this set is a human donor in good health.

This clonotype has a handful of counts. The J gene is TRBJ2-5, the V gene TRBV6-2 or TRBV6-3; D is unresolved. The CDR3 extends over 14 amino acids. V shed 6 bases and J shed 5 bases, with 16 bases lying between them. Per germline, CDR1 MNHEY and CDR2 SVGEGT. The CDR3 sequence is CASRPLVPPETQYF. The CDR3 DNA reads as TGTGCCAGCAGACCCTTAGTTCCGCCGGAGACCCAGTACTTC.

The J gene is TRBJ2-5, the V gene TRBV20-1; unclear D gene. Deletions cut 0 bases from V and 1 base from J, with 9 bases between. Germline V gives CDR1 DFQATT, CDR2 SNEGSKA (reference sequence). The CDR3 length is 14 residues. CDR3 sequence: CSARDLRFQETQYF. The CDR3 nucleotides read TGCAGTGCTAGAGATCTGAGGTTCCAAGAGACCCAGTACTTC.

This clonotype was detected only a few times. This sequence joins TRBV7-2 and TRBJ2-1; a possible D gene is TRBD1 (6 bases). This CDR3 comprises 18 residues. Germline loops: CDR1 SGHTA, CDR2 FQGNSA. The V and J ends lost 0 bases and 4 bases respectively, with 19 bases between them. Here the CDR3 reads CASSLAWFGQGFYNEQFF. CDR3 sequence (DNA): TGTGCCAGCAGCTTAGCTTGGTTCGGGCAGGGGTTTTACAATGAGCAGTTCTTC. The whole variable domain, filled in from reference TRBV7-2 and TRBJ2-1, reads GAGVSQSPSNKVTEKGKDVELRCDPISGHTALYWYRQSLGQGLEFLIYFQGNSAPDKSGLPSDRFSAERTGGSVSTLTIQRTQQEDSAVYLCASSLAWFGQGFYNEQFFGPGTRLTVL.

The table lists this clonotype with many counts. The chain carries TRBV6-5 and TRBJ2-1; TRBD2 matches 15 bases. The CDR3 is 19 amino acids. V gave up 2 bases and J gave up 6 bases; unmatched junction bases: 11. Germline values: CDR1 MNHEY, CDR2 SVGAGI. The CDR3, as DNA: TGTGCCAGCAGTTACCTTGGACTAGCGGGAGGGCCCGGGGCCAATGAGCAGTTCTTC. Protein: CASSYLGLAGGPGANEQFF.

The rearrangement uses TRBV5-1 and TRBJ2-1; D gene uncertain. Trimming left V 4 bases short and J 1 base short, with 12 bases between. CDR3 length: 15 amino acids. Looked up from germline, CDR1 is SGHRS and CDR2 is YFSETQ. The CDR3: CASSPAFMSYNEQFF. The CDR3 DNA reads as TGCGCCAGCAGCCCTGCCTTTATGTCCTACAATGAGCAGTTCTTC.

In this sample, this clonotype turned up a few times. The chain carries TRBV20-1 and TRBJ2-7; the D is unclear. The germline V and J ends were trimmed by 1 base and 2 bases, with 3 bases remaining between them. This CDR3 region has 11 residues. Germline assignment: CDR1 DFQATT and CDR2 SNEGSKA (reference sequence). CDR3 nucleotide sequence: TGCAGTGCTAGAGGCGCCTACGAGCAGTACTTC. Its translation is CSARGAYEQYF.

The chain links TRBV27 to TRBJ2-3; TRBD2 aligns across 10 bases. V dropped 3 bases and J dropped 4; count of bases not matched to a gene: 13. Germline V gene data show CDR1 as MNHEY and CDR2 as SMNVEV (reference sequence). The CDR3 runs 18 residues. CDR3 in DNA: TGTGCCAGCAGTTTCTTTCAGCGGGAGGGCCGGGGTTCAGATACGCAGTATTTT. Amino acid sequence: CASSFFQREGRGSDTQYF.

This chain connects TRBV19 to TRBJ2-2; D gene ambiguous. The CDR3 consists of 13 residues. Trimming shortened V by 7 bases and J by 7 bases, and 13 bases separated the two germline ends. Germline CDR1 reads LNHDA; CDR2 reads SQIVND (reference sequence). The CDR3 protein is CASNRVRNGELFF. The CDR3 DNA is TGTGCCAGTAACCGGGTCCGCAACGGGGAGCTGTTTTTT. Full variable domain (missing parts from reference TRBV19 and TRBJ2-2): DGGITQSPKYLFRKEGQNVTLSCEQNLNHDAMYWYRQDPGQGLRLIYYSQIVNDFQKGDIAEGYSVSREKKESFPLTVTSAQKNPTAFYLCASNRVRNGELFFGEGSRLTVL.